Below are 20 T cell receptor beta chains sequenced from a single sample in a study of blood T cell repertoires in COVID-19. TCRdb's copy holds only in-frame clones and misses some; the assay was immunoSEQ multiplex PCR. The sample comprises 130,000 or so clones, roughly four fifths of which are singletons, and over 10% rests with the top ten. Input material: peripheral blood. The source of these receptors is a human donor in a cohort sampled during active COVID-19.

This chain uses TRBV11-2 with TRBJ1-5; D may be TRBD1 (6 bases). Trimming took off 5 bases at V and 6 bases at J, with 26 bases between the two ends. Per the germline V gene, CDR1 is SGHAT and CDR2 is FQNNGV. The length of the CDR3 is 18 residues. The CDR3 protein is CASSPGRGSSGGGQPQHF. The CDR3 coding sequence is TGTGCCAGCAGCCCAGGAAGGGGGAGTAGTGGGGGCGGTCAGCCCCAGCATTTT.

The CDR3 DNA reads TGCGCCAGCAGCCAAGAGGTGGCGGGTTCACCCCTCCACTTT. Translating it yields CASSQEVAGSPLHF. The V gene is TRBV4-1, the J gene TRBJ1-6; the D is unclear. The CDR3 spans 14 residues. Germline V gives CDR1 MGHRA, CDR2 YSYEKL. Trimming stripped 0 bases from V and 9 bases from J, with 9 bases between.

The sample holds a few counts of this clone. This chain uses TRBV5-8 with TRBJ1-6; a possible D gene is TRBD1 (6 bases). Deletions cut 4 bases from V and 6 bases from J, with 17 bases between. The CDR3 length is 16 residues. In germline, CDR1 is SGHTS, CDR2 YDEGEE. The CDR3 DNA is TGTGCCAGCAGCGCCCGAGGGGGTCGAGGTAATTCACCCCTCCACTTT. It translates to CASSARGGRGNSPLHF. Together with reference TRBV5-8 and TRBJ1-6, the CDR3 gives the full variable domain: EAGVTQSPTHLIKTRGQQATLRCSPISGHTSVYWYQQALGLGLQFLLWYDEGEERNRGNFPPRFSGRQFPNYSSELNVNALELEDSALYLCASSARGGRGNSPLHFGNGTRLTVT.

The DNA for the CDR3 is TGTGCCAGCAGTGACACCCTTCGGGGCAATCAGCCCCAGCATTTT. Its translation: CASSDTLRGNQPQHF. V is TRBV6-1 and J is TRBJ1-5; D is unclear. Looked up from germline, CDR1 is MNHNS and CDR2 is SASEGT. V dropped 3 bases and J dropped 2 bases, with 11 bases sitting between them. The CDR3 totals 15 residues.

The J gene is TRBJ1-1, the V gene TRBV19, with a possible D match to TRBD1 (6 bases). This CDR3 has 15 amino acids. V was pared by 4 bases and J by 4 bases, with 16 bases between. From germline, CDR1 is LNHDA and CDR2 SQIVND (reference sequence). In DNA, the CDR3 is TGTGCCAGTAGTAGTCCCTGGGGGGGCCGCACTGAAGCTTTCTTT. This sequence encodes CASSSPWGGRTEAFF.

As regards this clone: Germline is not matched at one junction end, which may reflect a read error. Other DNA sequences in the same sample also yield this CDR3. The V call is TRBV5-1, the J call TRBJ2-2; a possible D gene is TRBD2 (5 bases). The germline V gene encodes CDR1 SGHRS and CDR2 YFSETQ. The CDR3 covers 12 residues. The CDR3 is CASLRVPGELFF. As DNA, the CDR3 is TGCGCCAGTCTGAGGGTCCCCGGAGAGCTGTTTTTT.

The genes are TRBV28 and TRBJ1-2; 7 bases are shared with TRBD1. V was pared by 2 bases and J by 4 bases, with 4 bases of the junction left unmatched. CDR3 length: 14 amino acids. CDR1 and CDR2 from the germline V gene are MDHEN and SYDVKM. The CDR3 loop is CASSLVGTAYGYTF. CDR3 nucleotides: TGTGCCAGCAGTTTAGTCGGGACAGCCTATGGCTACACCTTC.

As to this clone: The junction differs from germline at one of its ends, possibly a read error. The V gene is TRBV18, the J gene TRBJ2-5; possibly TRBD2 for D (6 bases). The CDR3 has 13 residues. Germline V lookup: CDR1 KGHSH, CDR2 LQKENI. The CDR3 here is CTSSHGSLGTQYF. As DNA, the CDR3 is TGTACCAGCTCACACGGGAGTCTGGGGACCCAGTACTTC. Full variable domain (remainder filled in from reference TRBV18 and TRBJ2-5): NAGVMQNPRHLVRRRGQEARLRCSPMKGHSHVYWYRQLPEEGLKFMVYLQKENIIDESGMPKERFSAEFPKEGPSILRIQQVVRGDSAAYFCTSSHGSLGTQYFGPGTRLLVL.

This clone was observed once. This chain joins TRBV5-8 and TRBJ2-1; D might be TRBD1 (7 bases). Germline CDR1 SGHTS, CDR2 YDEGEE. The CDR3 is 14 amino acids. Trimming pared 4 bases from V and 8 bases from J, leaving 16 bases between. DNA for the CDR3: TGTGCCAGCAGCCCGCGGGACAGCACCCATGAGCAGTTCTTC. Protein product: CASSPRDSTHEQFF.

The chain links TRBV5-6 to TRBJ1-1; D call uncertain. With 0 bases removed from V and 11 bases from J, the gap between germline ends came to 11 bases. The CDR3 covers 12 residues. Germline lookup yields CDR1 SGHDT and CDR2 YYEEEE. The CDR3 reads CASSLVGDGAFF. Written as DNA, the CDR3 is TGTGCCAGCAGCTTGGTTGGAGATGGGGCTTTCTTT.

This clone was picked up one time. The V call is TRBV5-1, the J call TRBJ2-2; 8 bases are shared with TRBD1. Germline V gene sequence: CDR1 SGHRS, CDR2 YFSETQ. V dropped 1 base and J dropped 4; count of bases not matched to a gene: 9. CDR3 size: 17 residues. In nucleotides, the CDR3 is TGCGCCAGCAGCTTGCTTATATGGACAGGGATCACCGGGGAGCTGTTTTTT. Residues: CASSLLIWTGITGELFF.

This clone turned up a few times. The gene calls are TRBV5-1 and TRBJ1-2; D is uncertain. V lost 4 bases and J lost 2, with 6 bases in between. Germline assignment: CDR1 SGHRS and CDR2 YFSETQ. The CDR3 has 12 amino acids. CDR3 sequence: CASSGDNYGYTF. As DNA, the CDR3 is TGCGCCAGCAGCGGAGACAACTATGGCTACACCTTC.

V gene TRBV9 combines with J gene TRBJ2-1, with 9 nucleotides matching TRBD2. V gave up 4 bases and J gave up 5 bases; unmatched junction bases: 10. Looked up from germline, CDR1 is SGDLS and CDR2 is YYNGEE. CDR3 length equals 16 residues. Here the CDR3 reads CASSPRIAGVHNEQFF. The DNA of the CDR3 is TGTGCCAGCAGCCCGAGGATAGCGGGGGTCCACAATGAGCAGTTCTTC.

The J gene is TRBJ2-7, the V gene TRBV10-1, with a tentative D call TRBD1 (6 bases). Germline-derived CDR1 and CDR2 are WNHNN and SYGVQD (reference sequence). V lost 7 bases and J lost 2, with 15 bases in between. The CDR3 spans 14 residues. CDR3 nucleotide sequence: TGCGCCAGCATCATACAGGGAGTAGCCTACGAGCAGTACTTC. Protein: CASIIQGVAYEQYF.

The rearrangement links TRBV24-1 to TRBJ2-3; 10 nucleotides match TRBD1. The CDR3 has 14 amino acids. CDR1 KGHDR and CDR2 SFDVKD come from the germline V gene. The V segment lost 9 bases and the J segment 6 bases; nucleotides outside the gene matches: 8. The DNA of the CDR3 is TGTGCCACCCGTATGACAGGGGGCCTGGATACGCAGTATTTT. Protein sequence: CATRMTGGLDTQYF.

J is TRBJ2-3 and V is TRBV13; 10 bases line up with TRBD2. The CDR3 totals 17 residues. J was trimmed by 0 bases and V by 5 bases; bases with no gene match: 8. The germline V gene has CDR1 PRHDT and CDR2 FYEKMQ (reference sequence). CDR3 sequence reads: CASSVSGGAGSTDTQYF. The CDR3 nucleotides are TGTGCCAGCAGCGTGAGCGGGGGGGCGGGGAGCACAGATACGCAGTATTTT.

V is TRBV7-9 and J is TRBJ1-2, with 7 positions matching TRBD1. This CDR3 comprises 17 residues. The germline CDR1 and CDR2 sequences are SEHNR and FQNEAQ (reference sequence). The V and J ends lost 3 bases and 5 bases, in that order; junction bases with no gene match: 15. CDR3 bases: TGTGCCAGCAGCTTCACCGGGACAGTCCTTTCCGCTTATGGCTACACCTTC. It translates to CASSFTGTVLSAYGYTF.

The CDR3 DNA is TGTGCCAGCAAGGATCCAAGGGGACAGGGTTCCCCCTACGAGCAGTACTTC. Its protein is CASKDPRGQGSPYEQYF. The chain recombines TRBV27 with TRBJ2-7; 9 bases match TRBD1. The CDR3 spans 17 residues. Germline CDR1 and CDR2: MNHEY and SMNVEV (reference sequence). V was clipped by 7 bases and J by 2 bases; unmatched bases: 15.

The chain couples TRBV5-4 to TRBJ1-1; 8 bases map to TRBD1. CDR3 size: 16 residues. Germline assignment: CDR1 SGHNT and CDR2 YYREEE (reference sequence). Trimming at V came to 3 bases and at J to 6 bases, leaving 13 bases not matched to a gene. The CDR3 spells CASSSGGQGARAEAFF. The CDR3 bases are TGTGCCAGCAGCTCGGGGGGTCAGGGGGCACGCGCTGAAGCTTTCTTT.

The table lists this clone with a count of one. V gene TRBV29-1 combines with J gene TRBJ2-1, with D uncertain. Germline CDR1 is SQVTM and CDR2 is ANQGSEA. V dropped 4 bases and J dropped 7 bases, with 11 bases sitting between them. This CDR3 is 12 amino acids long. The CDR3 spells CSVGNWRNEQFF. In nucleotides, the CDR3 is TGCAGCGTTGGAAATTGGAGAAATGAGCAGTTCTTC.